The source of this TCR beta chain is a study of blood T cell repertoires in COVID-19 (dated by TCRdb to 2018 to 2021). Background for the entire study: Samples from collaborators originated in the United States, Italy and Spain and spanned both the acute and convalescent phases of COVID-19. The material from the prospective study consisted of cDNA or gDNA derived from T cells, B-cell-depleted T cells, or PBMCs. Deeply sampled blood TCRbeta repertoires from subjects exposed to, actively infected with, or recovered from COVID-19 were included in the dataset. The repertoires were released in a freely available public database intended as a resource for research on the immune response to SARS-CoV-2. Samples came from the ongoing ImmuneRACE study (first 160 participants) plus 1,254 subjects from 6 global collaborators. Nearly every sample came with metadata listing a de-identified subject ID, COVID-19 status, age in years and sex. HLA class I and class II types, where available, came from metadata supplied by the sample provider rather than from assay-based typing. The research as a whole found: How much clinical and demographic metadata was included differed by source and by participant, and the metadata was provided uncurated.

Collaborating institutions collected whole blood in K2EDTA tubes following their own protocols. For TCRbeta analysis, collaborators shipped samples as frozen whole blood, isolated PBMCs, or DNA extracted from either of those sample types. The CDR3 goes from the cysteine to the phenylalanine over 17 residues. CDR3 DNA is the only sequence kept; it has 51 bases, read in frame from the first base. At the junction V is shortened by 0 bases and J by 4 bases, with 21 bases in between. From the germline V gene, CDR1 is SQVTM and CDR2 is ANQGSEA. The immunoSEQ Assay, a bias-controlled multiplex PCR, was used to amplify TCRbeta CDR3 regions from genomic DNA. The authors processed their data as follows. Nucleated cell counts per sample were estimated from amplification of reference gene primers within the assay. Sequence reads were collapsed and filtered to measure the absolute abundance of every unique TCRbeta CDR3 rearrangement. For each sample, productive Simpson clonality was calculated as the square root of Simpson's diversity index over productive rearrangements. What TCRdb holds here is the immuneACCESS table cut down to in-frame rearrangements. Part of the clones is not present; checked against another copy, under half of the missing clones reflect an unresolved V gene, and the others are unexplained. The V and J calls and clone size are taken from that table; D and trimming were inferred from the DNA. The sample has 75,000 to 90,000 clones on record, approximately 87% of them singletons. The leading ten clones occupy 10% to 12% of the sample.

Concerning this clone itself: Its binding antigen is unknown. No much larger clonotype is one base removed from it; base qualities were not supplied.

The TCR sequence derives from a human donor in a cohort sampled during active COVID-19. Material: peripheral blood. The receptor chain draws on TRBV29-1 and TRBJ1-2; a confident D gene designation cannot be given. The nucleotide sequence reads TGCAGCGTTGAAGATCAAGGCAGGCCCATTTCACTCTATGGCTACACCTTC. Its protein product is CSVEDQGRPISLYGYTF. This CDR3, with the reference TRBV29-1 and TRBJ1-2 proteins standing in past its ends, gives the full variable domain SAVISQKPSRDICQRGTSLTIQCQVDSQVTMMFWYRQQPGQSLTLIATANQGSEATYESGFVIDKFPISRPNLTFSTLTVSNMSPEDSSIYLCSVEDQGRPISLYGYTFGSGTRLTVV.